This T cell receptor beta chain was documented in a study of shared clonotypes between healthy human individuals. Genomic DNA of every subset was divided equally among multiple immunoSEQ plates. Data came from immunoSEQ multiplex PCR; TCRdb stores just in-frame clones and leaves some out. Of around 430,000 clones listed, roughly 80% are singletons. Sequencing was done on a sample of PBMCs. This clonotype originated in a woman aged 40 to 49 in good health. Some clones in this sample may be carry-over from other donors' samples.

The CDR3, as DNA: TGTGCCAGCAGCCTCCAGGGAGGGCGGACAGATACGCAGTATTTT. It yields the protein CASSLQGGRTDTQYF. This chain connects TRBV6-6 to TRBJ2-3; 7 bases agree with TRBD2. CDR1 is MNHNY, CDR2 SVGAGI, per germline (reference sequence). Germline trimming cut 6 bases from V and 3 bases from J; bases unmatched to any gene: 9. The CDR3 spans 15 residues.